The 12 T cell receptor beta chains listed next were all sequenced from one sample in a study of blood T cell repertoires in COVID-19. Libraries were prepared by immunoSEQ multiplex PCR; TCRdb keeps only in-frame clonotypes and omits some of them. The sample carries some 240,000 clones, more than 85% recorded once. Sequencing was done on a sample of peripheral blood. These receptors were collected from a man aged 55 to 70 with COVID-19, enrolled during active disease.

The chain joins TRBV11-3 to TRBJ2-3, with TRBD2 identical over 9 bases. Trimming cost V 1 base and J 2 bases; bases outside gene matches: 4. Germline-derived CDR1 and CDR2 are SGHNT and YENEEA. This CDR3 has 16 amino acids. The CDR3 reads CASSLGSGRDTDTQYF. Written as DNA, the CDR3 is TGTGCCAGCAGCTTAGGTAGCGGGAGAGACACAGATACGCAGTATTTT.

The chain carries TRBV16 and TRBJ1-6; 10 nucleotides match TRBD1. There are 19 residues in the CDR3. The germline V gene encodes CDR1 KGHSY and CDR2 FQNENV. V shed 4 bases, J shed 7 bases, and the junction held 16 bases outside the gene matches. CDR3 sequence (DNA): TGTGCCAGCAGCCCACCATTTAGACAGGGGGCTAGCAGGAATTCACCCCTCCACTTT. Its protein is CASSPPFRQGASRNSPLHF.

The rearrangement links TRBV6-5 to TRBJ2-5, with TRBD2 as a possible D gene (6 bases). The CDR3 loop spans 12 amino acids. V gave up 10 bases and J gave up 4 bases, with 13 bases separating them. Looked up from germline, CDR1 is MNHEY and CDR2 is SVGAGI. This CDR3 is CATTWGVETQYF. The CDR3 nucleotides read TGTGCCACCACCTGGGGGGTAGAGACCCAGTACTTC.

V is TRBV28 and J is TRBJ2-3, with TRBD2 matching 8 bases. The CDR3 covers 14 residues. The germline gives CDR1 MDHEN, CDR2 SYDVKM. Trimming took 2 bases from V and 6 from J; bases not matched to a gene: 4. In nucleotides, the CDR3 is TGTGCCAGCAGTTTAAGCGGGAGATCTGATACGCAGTATTTT. It encodes CASSLSGRSDTQYF. The full variable domain, rest sourced from reference TRBV28 and TRBJ2-3, is DVKVTQSSRYLVKRTGEKVFLECVQDMDHENMFWYRQDPGLGLRLIYFSYDVKMKEKGDIPEGYSVSREKKERFSLILESASTNQTSMYLCASSLSGRSDTQYFGPGTRLTVL.

The CDR3 nucleotides read TGCGCCAGCAGCTTGGCCGGGGATGCCTACGAGCAGTACTTC. This translates into CASSLAGDAYEQYF. This sequence joins TRBV5-1 and TRBJ2-7; maybe TRBD2 (5 bases). The CDR3 length is 14 residues. Per the germline V gene, CDR1 is SGHRS and CDR2 is YFSETQ. V lost 0 bases and J lost 2, with 9 bases in between.

The V and J genes are TRBV19 and TRBJ1-2; D remains ambiguous. V was shortened by 3 bases and J by 2 bases, with 10 bases between the two germline ends. This CDR3 has 14 residues. Germline CDR1 LNHDA, CDR2 SQIVND (reference sequence). This CDR3 reads CASSMGSGNYGYTF. In DNA form, the CDR3 reads TGTGCCAGTAGTATGGGCAGCGGCAACTATGGCTACACCTTC.

The CDR3 loop reads CASSLGQPLHEQYF. The CDR3 DNA sequence: TGTGCCAGCAGCTTGGGACAGCCCCTCCACGAGCAGTACTTC. The rearrangement joins TRBV7-9 to TRBJ2-7; 7 bases agree with TRBD1. This CDR3 comprises 14 residues. V gave up 3 bases and J gave up 5 bases; unmatched junction bases: 7. The germline CDR1 and CDR2 sequences are SEHNR and FQNEAQ (reference sequence).

The chain carries TRBV3-1 (or the pseudogene TRBV3-2) and TRBJ2-7; D gene uncertain. V dropped 1 base and J dropped 6 bases, with 4 bases sitting between them. The germline V gene encodes CDR1 LGHDT and CDR2 YNNKEL (reference sequence). The CDR3 loop spans 11 amino acids. DNA of the CDR3: TGTGCCAGCAGCCAAGCCGGCGAGCAGTACTTC. This translates into CASSQAGEQYF.

The V and J genes are TRBV7-2 and TRBJ2-3; no clear D gene. The CDR3 consists of 15 residues. Per the germline V gene, CDR1 is SGHTA and CDR2 is FQGNSA. The V end lost 1 base, the J end lost 2 bases, and 10 bases lay between the germline ends. CDR3 nucleotides: TGTGCCAGCAGCTTAGGGAATAGCATCACAGATACGCAGTATTTT. Its translation: CASSLGNSITDTQYF.

The chain links TRBV5-5 to TRBJ1-4; TRBD1 matches at 12 bases. V was pared by 4 bases and J by 8 bases, with 6 bases of the junction left unmatched. The CDR3 has 15 residues. Germline CDR1 reads SGHKS; CDR2 reads YYEKEE (reference sequence). The chain's CDR3 is CASSQGQGAWEKLFF. The CDR3 nucleotides are TGTGCCAGCAGCCAGGGACAGGGGGCTTGGGAAAAACTGTTTTTT.

The chain couples TRBV7-3 to TRBJ2-3; D unclear. CDR3 length equals 18 residues. Trimming took 2 bases from V and 0 from J, leaving 18 bases between them. Germline V gene data show CDR1 as SGHTA and CDR2 as FQGTGA. CDR3 bases: TGTGCCAGCAGCTTATATTCCCTAGGCCCGGCTAGCACAGATACGCAGTATTTT. Protein sequence: CASSLYSLGPASTDTQYF.

The chain recombines TRBV19 with TRBJ1-2; D is uncertain. V was clipped by 5 bases and J by 0 bases, with 7 bases between them. Per germline, CDR1 LNHDA and CDR2 SQIVND (reference sequence). The CDR3 loop spans 13 amino acids. The chain's CDR3 is CASSVAPNYGYTF. CDR3 DNA: TGTGCCAGTAGTGTGGCTCCTAACTATGGCTACACCTTC.